The 24 T cell receptor beta chains reported below all come from one sample, sequenced in a study of T cells in Graves' hyperthyroidism and ophthalmopathy. The TCR beta CDR3 regions underwent amplification using RNA transcripts as the source. First-round RT-PCR of the TCR CDR3 relied on the HTBI primer set. TCRdb analysed the multiplex PCR reads with MiXCR anew, one entry per CDR3 protein. Of 300,000 to 450,000 distinct CDR3 sequences detected, approximately 14% appear once; the ten largest clones hold about a quarter. The specimen sequenced was blood. The receptors come from a woman between 18 and 30 years old with Graves' hyperthyroidism that later progressed to Graves' ophthalmopathy.

There are many counts of this clonotype. The genes are TRBV20-1 and TRBJ2-1; TRBD2 aligns across 9 bases. Germline V gene lookup returns CDR1 DFQATT and CDR2 SNEGSKA (reference sequence). The ends lost 3 bases at V and 7 bases at J; junction bases unmatched: 16. This CDR3 is 17 amino acids long. The CDR3 protein is CSARRLKYSGSFNEQFF. CDR3 nucleotide sequence: TGCAGTGCTAGGAGGTTAAAATATAGCGGGAGTTTTAATGAGCAGTTCTTC.

This clonotype was observed many times. The chain joins TRBV6-2 or TRBV6-3 to TRBJ2-1, with 12 nucleotides matching TRBD2. Germline-derived CDR1 and CDR2 are MNHEY and SVGEGT. This CDR3 has 19 amino acids. The ends lost 2 bases at V and 8 bases at J; junction bases unmatched: 16. CDR3 in amino acids: CASSYPTMLAGGPKDEQFF. DNA of the CDR3: TGTGCCAGCAGTTACCCGACGATGCTAGCGGGAGGGCCTAAAGATGAGCAGTTCTTC.

J is TRBJ1-4 and V is TRBV7-8, with D perhaps TRBD1 (6 bases). Deletions cut 1 base from V and 5 bases from J, with 11 bases between. The germline V gene has CDR1 SGHVS and CDR2 FQNEAQ. The CDR3 loop spans 15 amino acids. The CDR3 loop reads CASSLGGHSNEKLFF. DNA of the CDR3: TGTGCCAGCAGCTTAGGGGGGCACTCCAATGAAAAACTGTTTTTT.

A few counts support this clonotype. This sequence joins TRBV11-1 and TRBJ2-1, with D possibly TRBD1 on 6 matching bases. V lost 4 bases to trimming and J lost 0 bases, with 19 bases between them. CDR3 length: 18 residues. Germline V gene sequence: CDR1 SGHAT, CDR2 FQDESV (reference sequence). Written as DNA, the CDR3 is TGTGCCAGCAGCTCTCCAACAGATAAGGACAGCTCCTACAATGAGCAGTTCTTC. This sequence encodes CASSSPTDKDSSYNEQFF.

This clonotype was counted many times. V is TRBV7-2 and J is TRBJ2-7; D possibly uses TRBD1 or TRBD2 (7 bases each). This CDR3 spans 15 amino acids. Between the trimmed V and J ends, which lost 5 bases and 3 bases, there was a span of 17 bases. CDR1 SGHTA and CDR2 FQGNSA come from the germline V gene. The CDR3 protein is CASSPGRGPYYEQYF. For the CDR3, the DNA is TGTGCCAGCAGCCCGGGGAGGGGGCCCTACTACGAGCAGTACTTC.

This sequence joins TRBV28 and TRBJ2-2; tentatively, D is TRBD2 (5 bases). The CDR3 totals 15 residues. Germline assignment: CDR1 MDHEN and CDR2 SYDVKM. Deletions cut 5 bases from V and 7 bases from J, with 17 bases between. The CDR3 reads CASSPPPGRGGELFF. CDR3 sequence (DNA): TGTGCCAGCAGTCCCCCGCCCGGTCGGGGCGGGGAGCTGTTTTTT.

As to this clonotype: A much larger clone lies a single base off, so this may be a read error. The chain combines TRBV15 with TRBJ2-7, with D uncertain. V lost 0 bases, J lost 6 bases, and 12 bases lay in between. CDR3 length: 14 residues. Germline lookup yields CDR1 LNHNV and CDR2 YYDKDF (reference sequence). In DNA form, the CDR3 reads TGTGCCACCAGCAGAGAACGATCGTTACCCGAGCAGTACTTC. The encoded protein is CATSRERSLPEQYF. Drawing the rest from reference TRBV15 and TRBJ2-7, the complete variable domain is DAMVIQNPRYQVTQFGKPVTLSCSQTLNHNVMYWYQQKSSQAPKLLFHYYDKDFNNEADTPDNFQSRRPNTSFCFLDIRSPGLGDTAMYLCATSRERSLPEQYFGPGTRLTVT.

Details on this clonotype: This may arise from a read error, as a much more abundant clone is one base away. This sequence joins TRBV7-2 and TRBJ2-1; unclear D gene. There are 13 residues in the CDR3. V was pared by 5 bases and J by 7 bases, with 12 bases between. CDR1 and CDR2 (germline): SGHTA, FQGNSA. The DNA of the CDR3 is TGTGCCAGCAGCCTACCGCCGGTAAATGAGCAGTTCTTC. This encodes CASSLPPVNEQFF.

CDR3 in amino acids: CSARDAGGSFNEQFF. In DNA, the CDR3 is TGCAGTGCTAGAGATGCAGGTGGGAGCTTTAATGAGCAGTTCTTC. This rearrangement joins TRBV20-1 to TRBJ2-1, with D possibly being TRBD2 (5 bases). V lost 0 bases and J 7 bases, leaving 16 bases between the germline ends. The CDR3 covers 15 residues. From germline, CDR1 is DFQATT and CDR2 SNEGSKA (reference sequence).

This clonotype was seen at least ten times. The rearrangement links TRBV15 to TRBJ2-5; a weak D match, TRBD2 (6 bases). Trimming cost V 4 bases and J 2 bases, with 14 bases left between them. Germline V gene sequence: CDR1 LNHNV, CDR2 YYDKDF (reference sequence). The CDR3 is made up of 15 amino acids. The CDR3 bases are TGTGCCACCAGCACCCATAGCGGAGCGCAAGAGACCCAGTACTTC. Translation: CATSTHSGAQETQYF.

This clonotype was found many times. The rearrangement joins TRBV20-1 to TRBJ1-1; D remains unclear. CDR3 length: 11 residues. Germline CDR1 and CDR2: DFQATT and SNEGSKA (reference sequence). V was trimmed by 3 bases and J by 2 bases, leaving 4 bases between them. The CDR3 coding sequence is TGCAGTGCTAGCAGCAACACTGAAGCTTTCTTT. Translation gives CSASSNTEAFF.

This clonotype was observed many times. This chain uses TRBV20-1 with TRBJ2-3; 9 bases match TRBD1. The CDR3 consists of 16 residues. V trimming: 6 bases; J trimming: 6 bases; junction bases outside the gene matches: 16. The germline CDR1 and CDR2 sequences are DFQATT and SNEGSKA (reference sequence). The CDR3 sequence: CSATRDREPSTDTQYF. The CDR3, as DNA: TGCAGTGCAACCCGGGACAGGGAGCCCTCGACTGATACGCAGTATTTT.

At least ten counts were recorded for this clonotype. This sequence joins TRBV28 and TRBJ1-4; no firm D call. Germline lookup yields CDR1 MDHEN and CDR2 SYDVKM. The CDR3 runs 15 residues. V lost 1 base and J lost 3, with 9 bases in between. CDR3 residues: CASSLYQASNEKLFF. DNA of the CDR3: TGTGCCAGCAGTTTATATCAGGCCTCTAATGAAAAACTGTTTTTT.

A few counts support this clonotype. This sequence joins TRBV6-1 and TRBJ2-5; D remains unclear. There are 15 residues in the CDR3. Germline CDR1 MNHNS, CDR2 SASEGT. Between the trimmed V and J ends, which lost 1 base and 2 bases, there was a span of 11 bases. This CDR3 is CASSEVVGDQETQYF. CDR3 nucleotides: TGTGCCAGCAGTGAAGTAGTTGGGGATCAAGAGACCCAGTACTTC.

This clonotype was recorded at least ten times. The J gene is TRBJ2-7, the V gene TRBV30, with D unresolved. V dropped 2 bases and J dropped 3 bases, with 5 bases sitting between them. CDR3 length equals 11 residues. Germline CDR1 and CDR2: GTSNPN and SVGIG (reference sequence). CDR3 sequence reads: CAWSRNYEQYF. DNA of the CDR3: TGTGCCTGGAGTAGGAACTACGAGCAGTACTTC.

V and J are TRBV2 and TRBJ2-1; 7 nucleotides align to TRBD2. Trimming took 4 bases from V and 8 from J; bases not matched to a gene: 14. The germline V gene has CDR1 SNHLY and CDR2 FYNNEI. The CDR3 loop spans 16 amino acids. The CDR3 sequence: CASSVKPRRGLHEQFF. As DNA, the CDR3 is TGTGCCAGCAGTGTTAAACCGCGGCGGGGGTTACATGAGCAGTTCTTC.

This clonotype was counted ten times or more. The CDR3 protein is CASSSVWGSFGNQPQHF. The CDR3 bases are TGTGCCAGCAGTTCGGTATGGGGAAGTTTTGGCAATCAGCCCCAGCATTTT. The chain uses TRBV28 and TRBJ1-5; D not resolved. Trimming left V 4 bases short and J 2 bases short, with 18 bases between. CDR3 size: 17 residues. CDR1 is MDHEN, CDR2 SYDVKM, per germline.

This clonotype was seen repeatedly, ten times or more. The chain combines TRBV27 with TRBJ2-7; the match to TRBD1 covers 11 bases. The germline V gene has CDR1 MNHEY and CDR2 SMNVEV (reference sequence). This CDR3 has 15 amino acids. J was trimmed by 4 bases and V by 4 bases; bases with no gene match: 6. This CDR3 reads CASSSRTGGEYEQYF. In DNA, the CDR3 is TGTGCCAGCAGTTCCCGGACAGGGGGCGAATACGAGCAGTACTTC.

V is TRBV28 and J is TRBJ1-5; D perhaps matches TRBD1 (5 bases). Deletions cut 6 bases from V and 0 bases from J, with 12 bases between. This CDR3 comprises 15 residues. Per the germline V gene, CDR1 is MDHEN and CDR2 is SYDVKM. The CDR3 nucleotides read TGTGCCAGCAGCGGGGGGATGGGTAGCAATCAGCCCCAGCATTTT. It specifies CASSGGMGSNQPQHF.

There are a few counts of this clonotype. This chain connects TRBV4-1 to TRBJ2-2; no clear D. Deletions cut 1 base from V and 6 bases from J, with 6 bases between. The V gene's germline CDR1 is MGHRA and CDR2 YSYEKL. The CDR3 covers 13 residues. The CDR3 DNA sequence: TGCGCCAGCAGCCAAGGGCGATCCGGGGAGCTGTTTTTT. It specifies CASSQGRSGELFF.

This clonotype was seen repeatedly, ten times or more. A read error may produce the germline difference seen at one junction end. The V call is TRBV7-7, the J call TRBJ2-1; 11 positions agree with TRBD1. The CDR3 covers 17 residues. Per germline, CDR1 SSHAT and CDR2 FNYEAQ (reference sequence). CDR3 DNA: TGTGCTAGCAGCTTAGGCCCGGGACAGGGGGCCTACAATGAGCAGTTCTTC. Translation: CASSLGPGQGAYNEQFF.

The rearrangement links TRBV27 to TRBJ2-5, with D tentatively TRBD1 (5 bases). CDR1 and CDR2 from the germline V gene are MNHEY and SMNVEV (reference sequence). CDR3 length: 14 residues. The V and J ends lost 5 bases and 4 bases respectively, with 14 bases between them. CDR3 loop: CASSPLGPSETQYF. The CDR3 coding sequence is TGTGCCAGCAGTCCGTTGGGGCCTTCAGAGACCCAGTACTTC.

This clonotype was seen at least ten times. This chain links TRBV3-1 with TRBJ2-1; 15 bases are a match to TRBD2. This CDR3 has 19 residues. The ends lost 4 bases at V and 1 base at J; junction bases unmatched: 8. The V gene's germline CDR1 is LGHDT and CDR2 YNNKEL (reference sequence). DNA of the CDR3: TGTGCCAGCAGCCTCAGAGGGACTAGCGGGAGGCGGTCCTACAATGAGCAGTTCTTC. Translation gives CASSLRGTSGRRSYNEQFF.

V and J are TRBV20-1 and TRBJ2-1; 10 bases are shared with TRBD2. This CDR3 spans 14 amino acids. V shed 3 bases, J shed 6 bases, and the junction held 5 bases outside the gene matches. CDR1 and CDR2 (germline): DFQATT, SNEGSKA (reference sequence). Here the CDR3 reads CSASTSGISNEQFF. CDR3 in DNA: TGCAGTGCTAGTACTAGCGGGATCAGCAATGAGCAGTTCTTC.